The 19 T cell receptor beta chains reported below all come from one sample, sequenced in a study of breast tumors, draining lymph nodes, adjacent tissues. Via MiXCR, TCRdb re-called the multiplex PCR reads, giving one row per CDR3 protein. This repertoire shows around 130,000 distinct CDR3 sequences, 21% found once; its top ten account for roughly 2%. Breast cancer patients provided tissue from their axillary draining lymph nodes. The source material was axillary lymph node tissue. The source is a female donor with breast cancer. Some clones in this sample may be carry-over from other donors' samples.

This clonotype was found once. CDR3 bases: TGTGCCAGCAGCTTAGTGGGGACAGGGACCGAAGCTTTCTTT. As protein: CASSLVGTGTEAFF. The chain combines TRBV7-6 with TRBJ1-1; 9 nucleotides match TRBD1. Per the germline V gene, CDR1 is SGHVS and CDR2 is FNYEAQ. The V gene end was trimmed by 1 base and the J gene end by 8 bases; junction bases not matched to a gene: 5. The CDR3 is made up of 14 amino acids.

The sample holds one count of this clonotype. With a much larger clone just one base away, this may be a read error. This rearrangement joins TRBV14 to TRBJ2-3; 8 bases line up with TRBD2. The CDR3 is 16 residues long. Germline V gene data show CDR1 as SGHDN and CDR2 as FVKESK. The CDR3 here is CACSKYSGAFTDTQYF. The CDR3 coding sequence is TGTGCCTGCAGCAAATATAGCGGGGCCTTCACAGATACGCAGTATTTT.

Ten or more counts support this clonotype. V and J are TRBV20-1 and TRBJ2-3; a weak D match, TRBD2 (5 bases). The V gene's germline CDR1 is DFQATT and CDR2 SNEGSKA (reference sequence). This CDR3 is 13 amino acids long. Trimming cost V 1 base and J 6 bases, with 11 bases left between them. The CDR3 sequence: CSARGGLSDTQYF. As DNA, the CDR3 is TGCAGTGCTAGAGGCGGGTTATCGGATACGCAGTATTTT.

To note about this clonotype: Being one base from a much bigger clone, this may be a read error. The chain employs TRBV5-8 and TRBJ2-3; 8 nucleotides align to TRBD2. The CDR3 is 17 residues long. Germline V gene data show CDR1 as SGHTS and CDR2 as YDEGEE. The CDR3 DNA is TGTGCCAGCAGCTCCCCCAAAATAGCGGGGCTCACAGATACGCGGTATTTT. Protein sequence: CASSSPKIAGLTDTRYF.

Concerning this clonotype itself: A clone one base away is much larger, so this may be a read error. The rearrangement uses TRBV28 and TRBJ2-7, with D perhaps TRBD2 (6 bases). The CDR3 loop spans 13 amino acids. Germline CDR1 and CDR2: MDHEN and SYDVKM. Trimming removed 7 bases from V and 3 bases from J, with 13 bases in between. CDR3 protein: CASIPASDYEQYF. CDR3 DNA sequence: TGTGCCAGCATCCCCGCTAGCGACTACGAGCAGTACTTC.

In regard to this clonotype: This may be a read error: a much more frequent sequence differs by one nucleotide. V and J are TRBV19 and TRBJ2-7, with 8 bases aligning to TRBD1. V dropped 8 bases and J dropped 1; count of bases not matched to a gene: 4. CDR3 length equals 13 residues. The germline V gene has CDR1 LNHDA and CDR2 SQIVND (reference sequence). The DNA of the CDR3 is TGTGCCAGTTACTGGGACAGGTCCTACGAGCAGTACTTC. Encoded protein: CASYWDRSYEQYF.

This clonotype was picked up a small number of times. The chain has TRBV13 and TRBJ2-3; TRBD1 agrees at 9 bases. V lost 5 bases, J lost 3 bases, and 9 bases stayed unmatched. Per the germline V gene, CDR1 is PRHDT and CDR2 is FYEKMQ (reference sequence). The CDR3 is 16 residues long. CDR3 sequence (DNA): TGTGCCAGCAGCATTTACAGGGGGCGGATGACAGATACGCAGTATTTT. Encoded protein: CASSIYRGRMTDTQYF.

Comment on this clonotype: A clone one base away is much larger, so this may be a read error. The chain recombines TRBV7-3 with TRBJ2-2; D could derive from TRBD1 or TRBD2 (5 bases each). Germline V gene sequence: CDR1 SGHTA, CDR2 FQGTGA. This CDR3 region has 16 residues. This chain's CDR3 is CASSLNPDPRAGELLF. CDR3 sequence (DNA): TGTGCCAGCAGCTTAAACCCCGACCCCAGGGCCGGGGAGCTGCTTTTT.

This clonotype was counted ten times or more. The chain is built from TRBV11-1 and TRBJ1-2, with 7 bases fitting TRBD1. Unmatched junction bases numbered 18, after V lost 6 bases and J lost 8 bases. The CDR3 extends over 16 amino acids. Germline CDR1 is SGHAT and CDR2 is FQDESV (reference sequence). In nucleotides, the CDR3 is TGTGCCAGCAGTTCAACGGTCGGCAGGGGGTCTACCGGCTACACCTTC. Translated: CASSSTVGRGSTGYTF.

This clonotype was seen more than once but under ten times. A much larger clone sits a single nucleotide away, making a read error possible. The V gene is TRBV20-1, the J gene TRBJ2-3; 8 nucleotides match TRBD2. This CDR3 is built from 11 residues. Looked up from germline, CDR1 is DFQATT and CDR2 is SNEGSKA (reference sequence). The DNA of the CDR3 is TGCAGTGAGCGGGAGACACATACGCAGTGTTTT. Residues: CSERETHTQCF.

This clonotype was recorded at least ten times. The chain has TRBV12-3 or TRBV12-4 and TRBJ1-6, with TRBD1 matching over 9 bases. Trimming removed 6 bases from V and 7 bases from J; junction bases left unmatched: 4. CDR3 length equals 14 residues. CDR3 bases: TGTGCCAGCAGCACGGACAGGGGAAATTCACCCCTCCACTTT. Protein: CASSTDRGNSPLHF.

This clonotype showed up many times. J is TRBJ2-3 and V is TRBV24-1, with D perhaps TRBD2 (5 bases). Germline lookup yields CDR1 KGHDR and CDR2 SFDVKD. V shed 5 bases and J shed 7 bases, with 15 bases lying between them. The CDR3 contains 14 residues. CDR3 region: CATSVWESPNTQYF. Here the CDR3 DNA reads TGTGCCACCAGTGTCTGGGAGTCCCCGAATACGCAGTATTTT.

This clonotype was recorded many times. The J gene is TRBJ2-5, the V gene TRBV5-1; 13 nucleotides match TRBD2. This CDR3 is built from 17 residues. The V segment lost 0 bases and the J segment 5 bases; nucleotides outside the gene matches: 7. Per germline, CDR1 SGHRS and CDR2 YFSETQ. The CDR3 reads CASSLGGTSGTVETQYF. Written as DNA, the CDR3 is TGCGCCAGCAGCTTGGGGGGGACTAGCGGGACAGTGGAGACCCAGTACTTC.

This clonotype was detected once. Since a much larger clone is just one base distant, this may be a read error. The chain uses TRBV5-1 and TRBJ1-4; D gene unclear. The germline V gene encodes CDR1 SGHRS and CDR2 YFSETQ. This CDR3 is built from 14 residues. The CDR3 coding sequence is TGCGCCAGCAGTAGTGGTCAGACTAATGAAAAACTGCTTTTT. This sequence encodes CASSSGQTNEKLLF.

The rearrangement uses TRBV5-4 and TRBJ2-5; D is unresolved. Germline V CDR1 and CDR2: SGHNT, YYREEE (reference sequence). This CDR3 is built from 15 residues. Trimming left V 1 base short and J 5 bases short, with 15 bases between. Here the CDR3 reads CASSLTPGPRETQYF. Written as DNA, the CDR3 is TGTGCCAGCAGCTTGACCCCCGGGCCCCGGGAGACCCAGTACTTC.

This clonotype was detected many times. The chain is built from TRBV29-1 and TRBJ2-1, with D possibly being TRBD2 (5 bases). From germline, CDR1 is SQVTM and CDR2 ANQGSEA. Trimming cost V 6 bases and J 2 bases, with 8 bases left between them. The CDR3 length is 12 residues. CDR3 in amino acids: CSVDLPYNEQFF. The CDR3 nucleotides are TGCAGCGTGGACTTGCCCTACAATGAGCAGTTCTTC.

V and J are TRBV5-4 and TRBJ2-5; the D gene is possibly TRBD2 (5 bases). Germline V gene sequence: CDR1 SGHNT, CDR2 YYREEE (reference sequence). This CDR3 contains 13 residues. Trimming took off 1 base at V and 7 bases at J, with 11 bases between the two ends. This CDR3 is CASSLYGEGTQYF. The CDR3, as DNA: TGTGCCAGCAGCTTGTACGGAGAGGGGACCCAGTACTTC.

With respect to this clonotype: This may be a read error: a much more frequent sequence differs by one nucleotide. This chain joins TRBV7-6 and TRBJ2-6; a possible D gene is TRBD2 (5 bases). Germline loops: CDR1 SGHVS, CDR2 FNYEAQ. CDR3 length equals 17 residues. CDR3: CANSLGIEGSGANVLTF. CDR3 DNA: TGTGCCAACAGCTTGGGGATTGAGGGATCTGGGGCCAACGTCCTGACTTTC.

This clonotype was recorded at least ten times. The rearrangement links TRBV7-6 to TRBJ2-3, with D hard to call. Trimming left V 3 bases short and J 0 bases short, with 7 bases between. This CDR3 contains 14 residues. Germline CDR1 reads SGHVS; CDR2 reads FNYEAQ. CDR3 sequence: CASSLARSTDTQYF. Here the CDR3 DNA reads TGTGCCAGCAGCTTGGCGAGAAGCACAGATACGCAGTATTTT.